The next 22 T cell receptor beta chains were all read from a single sample in a study of vaccination and CD4 T cells after COVID-19. Their target antigens are unknown. With the Oncomine TCR Beta short-read assay, DNA from cultured CD4+ T cells was sequenced. TCRdb fed the PCR reads into MiXCR, producing one record per CDR3 protein. The sample has under 30,000 distinct CDR3 sequences; roughly 44% are singletons. Treatment described: roughly ten-day PBMC culture with coronavirus spike peptide pools or control peptides (ViraFEST assay). Material for sequencing was CD4+ T cells from blood, cultured in vitro. The receptor set was obtained from a human donor who had recovered from COVID-19.

This sequence joins TRBV21-1 and TRBJ2-6; the listed D gene, TRBD1, was not tested against the DNA. TRBV21-1 constitutes a pseudogene. The CDR3 spans 17 residues. CDR3 in DNA: TGTGCCAGCAGCCTGGGGCCTAACCCGTCTGGGGCCAACGTCCTGACTTTC. Protein product: CASSLGPNPSGANVLTF.

The V gene is TRBV15, the J gene TRBJ1-5; TRBD1 is a possible D gene (5 bases). The CDR3 runs 16 residues. With 0 bases removed from V and 0 bases from J, the gap between germline ends came to 9 bases. Germline CDR1 reads LNHNV; CDR2 reads YYDKDF (reference sequence). The CDR3 DNA is TGTGCCACCAGCAGAGATTTAGGGGATAGCAATCAGCCCCAGCATTTT. Encoded protein: CATSRDLGDSNQPQHF.

There are a few counts of this clonotype. The genes are TRBV20-1 and TRBJ1-5; D possibly corresponds to TRBD1 (6 bases). The CDR3 runs to 15 residues. CDR1 and CDR2 (germline): DFQATT, SNEGSKA (reference sequence). V was trimmed by 1 base and J by 6 bases, leaving 16 bases between them. CDR3 residues: CSARAPGTFGQPQHF. DNA for the CDR3: TGCAGTGCTAGAGCCCCCGGGACATTCGGTCAGCCCCAGCATTTT.

The rearrangement links TRBV25-1 to TRBJ2-2; 12 bases map to TRBD1. The CDR3 runs 16 residues. Germline values: CDR1 MGHDK, CDR2 SYGVNS. With 6 bases clipped from V and 5 bases from J, the junction kept 7 bases outside the gene matches. CDR3 bases: TGTGCCAGCAGGGGGTCGGGACAGGGGGCAACCGGGGAGCTGTTTTTT. It specifies CASRGSGQGATGELFF.

The chain recombines TRBV6-1 with TRBJ1-2; 8 bases are shared with TRBD1. The CDR3 is made up of 13 amino acids. Trimming at V came to 7 bases and at J to 6 bases, leaving 7 bases not matched to a gene. Germline V lookup: CDR1 MNHNS, CDR2 SASEGT. The CDR3 sequence: CASTEDRVHGYTF. In DNA, the CDR3 is TGTGCCAGCACCGAGGACAGGGTCCATGGCTACACCTTC.

The chain links TRBV9 to TRBJ2-7; no clear D gene. CDR1 is SGDLS and CDR2 is YYNGEE in the germline V gene. The CDR3 runs 13 residues. Trimming left V 3 bases short and J 0 bases short, with 7 bases between. CDR3 protein: CASSARSSYEQYF. In nucleotides, the CDR3 is TGTGCCAGCAGCGCCAGGAGCTCCTACGAGCAGTACTTC.

This chain links TRBV24-1 with TRBJ1-2; D is uncertain. Trimming took off 5 bases at V and 2 bases at J, with 11 bases between the two ends. Germline V CDR1 and CDR2: KGHDR, SFDVKD. The CDR3 has 14 amino acids. DNA of the CDR3: TGTGCCACCAGTGCCGAGGCACAGAACTATGGCTACACCTTC. This translates into CATSAEAQNYGYTF.

The rearrangement links TRBV27 to TRBJ1-2; D possibly corresponds to TRBD1 (6 bases). V lost 6 bases and J 8 bases, leaving 28 bases between the germline ends. Germline CDR1 is MNHEY and CDR2 is SMNVEV (reference sequence). The CDR3 consists of 17 residues. Written as DNA, the CDR3 is TGTGCCAGCAGGCCTCTCTCCGGGGGCAGGGACCGTGGGGGCTACACCTTC. Amino acid sequence: CASRPLSGGRDRGGYTF.

This CDR3 is CASSTGGAGQPQHF. The CDR3 DNA reads TGTGCCAGCAGCACAGGGGGCGCGGGTCAGCCCCAGCATTTT. The V and J genes are TRBV11-2 and TRBJ1-5; 9 positions agree with TRBD1. The CDR3 sequence is 14 residues long. V was pared by 5 bases and J by 6 bases, with 5 bases of the junction left unmatched. Per germline, CDR1 SGHAT and CDR2 FQNNGV.

In this sample, this clonotype turned up once. The CDR3 is CSARDGGGAGNTIYF. The DNA of the CDR3 is TGCAGTGCTAGAGATGGCGGGGGAGCTGGAAACACCATATATTTT. The genes are TRBV20-1 and TRBJ1-3; tentative D call: TRBD1 (5 bases). Germline V gene sequence: CDR1 DFQATT, CDR2 SNEGSKA (reference sequence). The V and J ends lost 0 bases and 2 bases respectively, with 11 bases between them. The CDR3 consists of 15 residues.

This clonotype was counted a few times. This chain links TRBV7-2 with TRBJ1-2; the D is unclear. CDR1 is SGHTA and CDR2 is FQGNSA in the germline V gene. The CDR3 is 12 residues long. Trimming cost V 3 bases and J 5 bases, with 7 bases left between them. CDR3 in DNA: TGTGCCAGCAGCTTTTCCCAGTATGGCTACACCTTC. It encodes CASSFSQYGYTF. The full variable domain, rest sourced from reference TRBV7-2 and TRBJ1-2, is GAGVSQSPSNKVTEKGKDVELRCDPISGHTALYWYRQSLGQGLEFLIYFQGNSAPDKSGLPSDRFSAERTGGSVSTLTIQRTQQEDSAVYLCASSFSQYGYTFGSGTRLTVV.

The chain uses TRBV28 and TRBJ2-5; D ambiguous. Germline-derived CDR1 and CDR2 are MDHEN and SYDVKM. The CDR3 length is 10 residues. V dropped 2 bases and J dropped 5 bases, with 0 bases sitting between them. The CDR3 DNA follows: TGTGCCAGCAGTTTAGAGACCCAGTACTTC. This sequence encodes CASSLETQYF. Full variable domain (missing parts from reference TRBV28 and TRBJ2-5): DVKVTQSSRYLVKRTGEKVFLECVQDMDHENMFWYRQDPGLGLRLIYFSYDVKMKEKGDIPEGYSVSREKKERFSLILESASTNQTSMYLCASSLETQYFGPGTRLLVL.

This clonotype has more than one count but fewer than ten. The rearrangement links TRBV6-1 to TRBJ1-2; D ambiguous. The length of the CDR3 is 13 residues. V lost 0 bases and J 6 bases, leaving 8 bases between the germline ends. Germline assignment: CDR1 MNHNS and CDR2 SASEGT. CDR3 in amino acids: CASSEAGRDGYTF. CDR3 DNA sequence: TGTGCCAGCAGTGAAGCGGGGAGGGATGGCTACACCTTC.

This chain connects TRBV20-1 to TRBJ1-1; tentative D call: TRBD1 (5 bases). The V gene lost 0 bases and the J gene lost 0 bases, with 14 bases spanning the gap. The germline gives CDR1 DFQATT, CDR2 SNEGSKA (reference sequence). This CDR3 is 16 amino acids long. As DNA, the CDR3 is TGCAGTGCTAGAGATCTAAGCAGGGCCCTGAACACTGAAGCTTTCTTT. Protein product: CSARDLSRALNTEAFF.

This clonotype was observed a handful of times. The J gene is TRBJ1-1, the V gene TRBV19; 8 positions agree with TRBD1. This CDR3 spans 14 amino acids. Germline V CDR1 and CDR2: LNHDA, SQIVND (reference sequence). Trimming at V came to 7 bases and at J to 5 bases, leaving 9 bases not matched to a gene. CDR3 bases: TGTGCCAGTATCGACCCCCAGGGGGCAACTGAAGCTTTCTTT. Amino acid sequence: CASIDPQGATEAFF.

This chain connects TRBV5-1 to TRBJ2-5, with no clear D. Trimming stripped 5 bases from V and 5 bases from J, with 10 bases between. The CDR3 has 12 residues. The germline CDR1 and CDR2 sequences are SGHRS and YFSETQ. CDR3 nucleotide sequence: TGCGCCAGCAGATTGTCACGGGAGACCCAGTACTTC. Its translation: CASRLSRETQYF.

The gene calls are TRBV2 and TRBJ1-5, with TRBD1 matching 8 bases. V shed 5 bases and J 3 bases; nucleotides not matched to a gene: 3. This CDR3 spans 14 amino acids. Germline CDR1 is SNHLY and CDR2 is FYNNEI. The CDR3 protein is CASSSTGDNQPQHF. In DNA form, the CDR3 reads TGTGCCAGCAGTTCGACAGGGGACAATCAGCCCCAGCATTTT.

This clonotype appeared a few times. This sequence joins TRBV10-3 and TRBJ2-5; D might be TRBD1 or TRBD2, each matching 5 bases. CDR3 length equals 14 residues. The V end was cut by 10 bases, the J end by 7 bases, with 22 bases between. The germline CDR1 and CDR2 sequences are ENHRY and SYGVKD. The CDR3 region is CATLQDGAGGTQYF. In DNA form, the CDR3 reads TGTGCCACCCTACAAGACGGGGCAGGTGGGACCCAGTACTTC.

This chain connects TRBV20-1 to TRBJ1-1; no definite D call. The germline gives CDR1 DFQATT, CDR2 SNEGSKA (reference sequence). The ends were cut back, 5 bases at V and 1 base at J, with 14 bases in the middle. The CDR3 spans 14 residues. CDR3 DNA: TGCAGTGCTGTGATCTTGGGCGGGAACACTGAAGCTTTCTTT. Its translation: CSAVILGGNTEAFF.

In this sample, this clonotype turned up a few times. The chain employs TRBV6-5 and TRBJ2-3, with 11 nucleotides matching TRBD2. Germline V gene lookup returns CDR1 MNHEY and CDR2 SVGAGI. J gave up 3 bases and V 3 bases, and 2 bases lay outside the gene matches. This CDR3 has 15 residues. CDR3 loop: CASSYSGRATDTQYF. CDR3 coding DNA: TGTGCCAGCAGTTATAGCGGGAGGGCGACAGATACGCAGTATTTT.

The chain recombines TRBV10-3 with TRBJ2-1; 13 nucleotides agree with TRBD2. V lost 9 bases and J lost 7; bases outside the gene matches: 9. Germline V gene data show CDR1 as ENHRY and CDR2 as SYGVKD. The CDR3 sequence is 15 residues long. The CDR3: CAMSTSGGKVNEQFF. The CDR3 bases are TGTGCCATGTCGACTAGCGGGGGGAAGGTGAATGAGCAGTTCTTC.

The J gene is TRBJ2-3, the V gene TRBV20-1, with unresolved D. The V gene lost 6 bases and the J gene lost 6 bases, with 13 bases spanning the gap. Germline V gene lookup returns CDR1 DFQATT and CDR2 SNEGSKA (reference sequence). This CDR3 contains 12 residues. DNA for the CDR3: TGCAGTGCCCCAGGAATTGAGGATACGCAGTATTTT. Residues: CSAPGIEDTQYF.